This paragraph reports one TCR beta chain. Its antigen is still unknown. CDR1 KGHSY and CDR2 FQNENV come from the germline V gene. The CDR3 runs 15 residues. Germline trimming cut 4 bases from V and 5 bases from J; bases unmatched to any gene: 7. Sequencing was performed with immunoSEQ multiplex PCR; in TCRdb, only in-frame clones are kept and a portion is missing. Altogether tens of thousands of clones are present, about 90% being singletons, with the ten largest covering roughly 2%. These data originate in a study of OX40 agonist ivuxolimab in advanced cancers. Overall study context: Ivuxolimab, an agonist antibody against OX40 (CD134), was given to patients. Patients received ivuxolimab, an intravenous treatment, every 2 weeks at 0.01 to 10 mg/kg.

Broader study findings: Compared with CD4+, CD8+ T cells on average had more expanded clones. In the 0.1 to 3.0 mg/kg range, CD4+ and CD8+ blood T cells had expanded clonally by week 6.

The clonotype was recovered from an adult with an advanced solid tumor such as melanoma, head and neck, liver or kidney cancer. The chain joins TRBV16 to TRBJ2-7; 11 nucleotides align to TRBD1. Sequenced material: CD4+ or CD8+ T cells sorted from blood, taken in a trial of the OX40 agonist ivuxolimab. The CDR3 DNA reads as TGTGCCAGCAGCCCAGCGGGACAGGGGGGCCACGAGCAGTACTTC. Its translation: CASSPAGQGGHEQYF.